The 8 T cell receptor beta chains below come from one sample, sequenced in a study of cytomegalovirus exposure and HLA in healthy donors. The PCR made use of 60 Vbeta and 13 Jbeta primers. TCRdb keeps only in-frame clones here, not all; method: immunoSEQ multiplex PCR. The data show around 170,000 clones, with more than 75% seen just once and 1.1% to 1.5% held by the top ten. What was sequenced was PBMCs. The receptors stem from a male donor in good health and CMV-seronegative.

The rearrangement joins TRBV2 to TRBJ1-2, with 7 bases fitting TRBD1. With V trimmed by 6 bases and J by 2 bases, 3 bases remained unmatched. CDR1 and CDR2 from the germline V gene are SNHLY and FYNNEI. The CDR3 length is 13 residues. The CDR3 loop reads CASRGTANYGYTF. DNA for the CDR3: TGTGCCAGCAGAGGGACAGCCAACTATGGCTACACCTTC.

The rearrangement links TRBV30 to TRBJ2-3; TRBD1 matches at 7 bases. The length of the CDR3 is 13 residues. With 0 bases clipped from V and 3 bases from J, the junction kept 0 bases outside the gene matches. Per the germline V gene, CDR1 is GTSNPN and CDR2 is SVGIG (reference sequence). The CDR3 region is CAWSVQGTDTQYF. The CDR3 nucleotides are TGTGCCTGGAGTGTACAGGGGACAGATACGCAGTATTTT.

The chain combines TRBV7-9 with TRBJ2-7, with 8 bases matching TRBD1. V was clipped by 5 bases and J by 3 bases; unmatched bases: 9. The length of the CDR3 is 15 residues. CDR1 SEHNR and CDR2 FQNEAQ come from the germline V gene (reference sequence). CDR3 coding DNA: TGTGCCAGCAGCCGGGACAGGTTTGGCAGCTACGAGCAGTACTTC. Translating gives CASSRDRFGSYEQYF.

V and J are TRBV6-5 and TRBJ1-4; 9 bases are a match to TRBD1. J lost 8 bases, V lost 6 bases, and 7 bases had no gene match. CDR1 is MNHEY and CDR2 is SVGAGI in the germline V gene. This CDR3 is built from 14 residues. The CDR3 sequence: CASSQQGAGEKLFF. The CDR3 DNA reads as TGTGCCAGCAGCCAACAGGGGGCAGGGGAAAAACTGTTTTTT.

CDR3 sequence reads: CASRVGGSSSYNEQFF. CDR3 nucleotides: TGTGCCAGCAGGGTTGGGGGGTCCAGCTCCTACAATGAGCAGTTCTTC. This chain joins TRBV7-2 and TRBJ2-1, with D maybe TRBD2 (6 bases). This CDR3 contains 16 residues. Trimming cost V 6 bases and J 0 bases, with 15 bases left between them. Germline V gene sequence: CDR1 SGHTA, CDR2 FQGNSA.

CDR3 DNA sequence: TGTGCCAGCAGCGTAGAGGCGGGAGCCCTGACAGATACGCAGTATTTT. Translating it yields CASSVEAGALTDTQYF. The V call is TRBV9, the J call TRBJ2-3; 7 bases align to TRBD2. Trimming at V came to 0 bases and at J to 3 bases, leaving 7 bases not matched to a gene. Germline assignment: CDR1 SGDLS and CDR2 YYNGEE. The CDR3 has 16 residues. The whole variable domain, remainder taken from reference TRBV9 and TRBJ2-3, is DSGVTQTPKHLITATGQRVTLRCSPRSGDLSVYWYQQSLDQGLQFLIQYYNGEERAKGNILERFSAQQFPDLHSELNLSSLELGDSALYFCASSVEAGALTDTQYFGPGTRLTVL.

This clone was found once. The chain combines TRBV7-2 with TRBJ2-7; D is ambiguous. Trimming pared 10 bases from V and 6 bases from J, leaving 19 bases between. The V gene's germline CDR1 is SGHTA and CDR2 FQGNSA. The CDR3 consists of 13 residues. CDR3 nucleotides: TGTGCCACCCAAGAGAGGTTCCTCTCCGAGCAGTACTTC. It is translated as CATQERFLSEQYF.

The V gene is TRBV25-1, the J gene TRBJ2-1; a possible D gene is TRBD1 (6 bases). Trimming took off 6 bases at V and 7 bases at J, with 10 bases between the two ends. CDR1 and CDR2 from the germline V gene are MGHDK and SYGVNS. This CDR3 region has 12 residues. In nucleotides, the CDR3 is TGTGCCAGCAGGTCAGGGGCAAATGAGCAGTTCTTC. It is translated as CASRSGANEQFF.